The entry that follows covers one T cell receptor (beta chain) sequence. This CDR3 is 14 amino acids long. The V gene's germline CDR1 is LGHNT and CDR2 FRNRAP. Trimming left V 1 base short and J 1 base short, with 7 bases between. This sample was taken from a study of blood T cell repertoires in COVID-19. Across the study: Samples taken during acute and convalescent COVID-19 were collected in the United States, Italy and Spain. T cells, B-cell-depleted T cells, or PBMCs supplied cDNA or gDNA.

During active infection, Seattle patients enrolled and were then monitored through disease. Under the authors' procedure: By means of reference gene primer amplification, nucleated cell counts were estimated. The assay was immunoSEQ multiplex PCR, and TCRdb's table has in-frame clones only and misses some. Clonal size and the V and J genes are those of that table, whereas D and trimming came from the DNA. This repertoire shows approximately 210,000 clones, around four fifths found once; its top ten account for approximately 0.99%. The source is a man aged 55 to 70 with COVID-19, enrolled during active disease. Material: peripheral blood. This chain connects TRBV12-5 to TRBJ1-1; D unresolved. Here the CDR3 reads CASGLGQWNTEAFF. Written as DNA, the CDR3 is TGTGCTAGTGGTTTGGGACAATGGAACACTGAAGCTTTCTTT. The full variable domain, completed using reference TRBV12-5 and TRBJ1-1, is DARVTQTPRHKVTEMGQEVTMRCQPILGHNTVFWYRQTMMQGLELLAYFRNRAPLDDSGMPKDRFSAEMPDATLATLKIQPSEPRDSAVYFCASGLGQWNTEAFFGQGTRLTVV.